The following is a TCR beta chain sequence with its context. These data originate in a study of blood T cell repertoires in COVID-19. Across the whole study: Whether acute or convalescent, the COVID-19 samples came from the United States, Italy and Spain.

Germline V gene sequence: CDR1 SGHRS, CDR2 YFSETQ. J was trimmed by 3 bases and V by 0 bases; bases with no gene match: 12. The CDR3 is 19 amino acids. The study drew participants aged about 18 to 89 years from 24 US areas. Participants' reported clinical history set cohort assignment. Authors' analysis steps: Counts of nucleated cells, estimated from reference gene primer amplification, were obtained. The repertoire was sequenced with immunoSEQ multiplex PCR; TCRdb's copy has only in-frame clones and lacks some. The V and J calls and clone size were taken over from that table, and D and trimming were inferred from the DNA. The sample shows approximately 360,000 clones, approximately 89% of them seen only once.

The TCR was taken from a man in his forties in a cohort exposed to, infected with or recovered from COVID-19 (not recorded which). The chain employs TRBV5-1 and TRBJ2-1; 10 nucleotides agree with TRBD2. The material sequenced was PBMCs or T cells enriched from blood (not recorded which). The CDR3 region has the DNA TGCGCCAGCAGCTTGGCAGTTTTAGCGGGAGGAGGAAGCTACAATGAGCAGTTCTTC. Protein: CASSLAVLAGGGSYNEQFF.